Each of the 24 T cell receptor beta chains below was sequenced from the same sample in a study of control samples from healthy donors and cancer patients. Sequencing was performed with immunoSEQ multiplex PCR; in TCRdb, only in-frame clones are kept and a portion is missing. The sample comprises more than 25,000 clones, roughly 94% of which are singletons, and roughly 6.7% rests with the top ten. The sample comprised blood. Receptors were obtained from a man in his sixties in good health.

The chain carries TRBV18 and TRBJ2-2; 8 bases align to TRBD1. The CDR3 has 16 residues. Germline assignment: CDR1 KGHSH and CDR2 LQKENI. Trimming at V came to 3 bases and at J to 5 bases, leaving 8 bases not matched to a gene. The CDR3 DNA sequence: TGTGCCAGCTCACCTTCCGGACAGGGAGTAACCGGGGAGCTGTTTTTT. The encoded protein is CASSPSGQGVTGELFF.

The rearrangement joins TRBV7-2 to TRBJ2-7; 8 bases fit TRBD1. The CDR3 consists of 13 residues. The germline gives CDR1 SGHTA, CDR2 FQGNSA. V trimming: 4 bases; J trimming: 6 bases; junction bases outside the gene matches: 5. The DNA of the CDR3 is TGTGCCAGCAGCTCGACAGGGGTGCGCGAGCAGTACTTC. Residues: CASSSTGVREQYF.

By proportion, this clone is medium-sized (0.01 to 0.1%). CDR3: CAISVSGLAGGEQYF. DNA of the CDR3: TGTGCCATCAGTGTCTCGGGACTAGCGGGGGGGGAGCAGTACTTC. The chain couples TRBV10-3 to TRBJ2-7; 16 bases fit TRBD2. The CDR3 contains 15 residues. V gave up 4 bases and J gave up 7 bases; unmatched junction bases: 4. The germline V gene has CDR1 ENHRY and CDR2 SYGVKD.

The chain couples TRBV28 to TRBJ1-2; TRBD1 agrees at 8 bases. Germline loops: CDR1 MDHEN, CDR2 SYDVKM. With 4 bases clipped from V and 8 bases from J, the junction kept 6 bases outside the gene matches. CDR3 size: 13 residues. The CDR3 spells CASSSLRTGGYTF. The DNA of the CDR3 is TGTGCCAGCAGTTCCCTACGGACAGGGGGCTACACCTTC.

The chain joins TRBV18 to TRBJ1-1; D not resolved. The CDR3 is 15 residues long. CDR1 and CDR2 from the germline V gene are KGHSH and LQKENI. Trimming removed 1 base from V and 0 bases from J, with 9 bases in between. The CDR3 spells CASSPLDTLNTEAFF. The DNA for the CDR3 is TGTGCCAGCTCACCACTCGACACATTGAACACTGAAGCTTTCTTT.

CDR3 amino acids: CASSQDRKAFF. CDR3 in DNA: TGTGCCAGCAGCCAAGATCGGAAAGCTTTCTTT. This rearrangement joins TRBV3-1 (or the pseudogene TRBV3-2) to TRBJ1-1; no firm D call. The CDR3 contains 11 residues. V lost 0 bases and J 9 bases, leaving 5 bases between the germline ends. Per germline, CDR1 LGHDT and CDR2 YNNKEL (reference sequence).

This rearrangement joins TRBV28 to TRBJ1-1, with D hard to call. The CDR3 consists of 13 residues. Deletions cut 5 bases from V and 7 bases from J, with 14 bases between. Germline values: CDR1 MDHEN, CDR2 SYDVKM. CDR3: CASSPPTPIEAFF. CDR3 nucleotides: TGTGCCAGCAGTCCACCCACCCCTATTGAAGCTTTCTTT.

Here the CDR3 reads CASGPGYTGELFF. Written as DNA, the CDR3 is TGTGCCAGCGGCCCAGGGTACACCGGGGAGCTGTTTTTT. The chain joins TRBV7-2 to TRBJ2-2; D is possibly TRBD1 (5 bases). The CDR3 spans 13 residues. Germline loops: CDR1 SGHTA, CDR2 FQGNSA. Trimming left V 8 bases short and J 3 bases short, with 10 bases between.

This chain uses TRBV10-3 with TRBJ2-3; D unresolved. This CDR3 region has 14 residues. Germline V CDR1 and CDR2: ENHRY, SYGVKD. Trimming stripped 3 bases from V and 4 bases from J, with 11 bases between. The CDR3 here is CAISDHWLPDTQYF. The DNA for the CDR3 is TGTGCCATCAGTGATCATTGGCTTCCAGATACGCAGTATTTT.

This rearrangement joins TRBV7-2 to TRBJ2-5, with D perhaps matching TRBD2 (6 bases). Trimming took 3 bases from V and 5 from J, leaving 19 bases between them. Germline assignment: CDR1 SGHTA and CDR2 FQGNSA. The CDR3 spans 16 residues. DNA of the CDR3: TGTGCCAGCAGCTTTGGGGGACTGGGGGTTGCTGAGACCCAGTACTTC. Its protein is CASSFGGLGVAETQYF.

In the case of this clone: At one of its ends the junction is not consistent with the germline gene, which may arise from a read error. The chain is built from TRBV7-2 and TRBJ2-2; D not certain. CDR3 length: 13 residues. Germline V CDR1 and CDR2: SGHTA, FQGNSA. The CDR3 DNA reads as TGTGCCAGCAGCGTATGGAACGCCGGGGAGCTGTTTTTT. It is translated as CASSVWNAGELFF.

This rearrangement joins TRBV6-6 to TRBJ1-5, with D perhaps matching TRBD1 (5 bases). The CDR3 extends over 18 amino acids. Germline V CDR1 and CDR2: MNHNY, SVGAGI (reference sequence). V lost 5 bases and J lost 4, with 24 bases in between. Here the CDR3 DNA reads TGTGCCAGCAGTCTAGGCAGGGCCTCGACCTTCGGGAATCAGCCCCAGCATTTT. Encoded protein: CASSLGRASTFGNQPQHF.

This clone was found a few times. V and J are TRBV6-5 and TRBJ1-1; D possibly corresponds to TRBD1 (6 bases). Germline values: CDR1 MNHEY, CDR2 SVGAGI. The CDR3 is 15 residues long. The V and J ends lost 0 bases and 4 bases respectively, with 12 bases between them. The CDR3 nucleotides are TGTGCCAGCAGTTACTCGGGGGGGGGCCGCACTGAAGCTTTCTTT. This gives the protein CASSYSGGGRTEAFF.

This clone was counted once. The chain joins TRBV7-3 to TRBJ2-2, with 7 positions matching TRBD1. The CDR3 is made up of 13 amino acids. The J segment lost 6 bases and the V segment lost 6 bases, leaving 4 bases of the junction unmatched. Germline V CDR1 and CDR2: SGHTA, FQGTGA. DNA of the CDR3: TGTGCCAGCAGTCAGGGGGTTCCCGGGGAGCTGTTTTTT. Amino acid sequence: CASSQGVPGELFF. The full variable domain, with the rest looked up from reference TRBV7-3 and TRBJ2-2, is GAGVSQTPSNKVTEKGKYVELRCDPISGHTALYWYRQSLGQGPEFLIYFQGTGAADDSGLPNDRFFAVRPEGSVSTLKIQRTERGDSAVYLCASSQGVPGELFFGEGSRLTVL.

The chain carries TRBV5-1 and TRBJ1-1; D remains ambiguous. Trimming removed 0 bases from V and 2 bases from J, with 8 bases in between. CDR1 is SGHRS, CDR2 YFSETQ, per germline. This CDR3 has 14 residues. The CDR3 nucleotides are TGCGCCAGCAGCTTGGTGGTGGGTAACACTGAAGCTTTCTTT. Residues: CASSLVVGNTEAFF. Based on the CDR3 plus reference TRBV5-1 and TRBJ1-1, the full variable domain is KAGVTQTPRYLIKTRGQQVTLSCSPISGHRSVSWYQQTPGQGLQFLFEYFSETQRNKGNFPGRFSGRQFSNSRSEMNVSTLELGDSALYLCASSLVVGNTEAFFGQGTRLTVV.

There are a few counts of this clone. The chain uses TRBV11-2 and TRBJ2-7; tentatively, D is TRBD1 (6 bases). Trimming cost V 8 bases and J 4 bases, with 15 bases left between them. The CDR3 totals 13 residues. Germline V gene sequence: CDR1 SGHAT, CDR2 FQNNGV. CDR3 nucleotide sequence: TGTGCCAGCCGCCGGGGCAGGGGATACGAGCAGTACTTC. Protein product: CASRRGRGYEQYF.

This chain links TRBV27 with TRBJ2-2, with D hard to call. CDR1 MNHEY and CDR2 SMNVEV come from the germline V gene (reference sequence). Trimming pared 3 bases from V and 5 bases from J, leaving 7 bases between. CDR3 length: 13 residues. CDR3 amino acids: CASSFKETGELFF. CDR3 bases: TGTGCCAGCAGTTTTAAGGAGACCGGGGAGCTGTTTTTT.

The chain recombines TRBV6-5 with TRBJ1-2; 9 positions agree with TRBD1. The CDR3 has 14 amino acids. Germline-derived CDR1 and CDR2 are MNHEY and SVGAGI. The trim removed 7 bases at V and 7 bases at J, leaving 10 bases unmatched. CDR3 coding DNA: TGTGCCAGCACCCTCAATACAGGGGGCAGTGGCTACACCTTC. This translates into CASTLNTGGSGYTF.

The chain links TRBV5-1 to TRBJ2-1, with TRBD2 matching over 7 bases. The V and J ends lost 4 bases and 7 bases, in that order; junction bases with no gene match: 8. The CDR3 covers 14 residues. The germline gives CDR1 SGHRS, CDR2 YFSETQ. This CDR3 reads CASSPMWGGNEQFF. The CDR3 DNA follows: TGCGCCAGCAGCCCCATGTGGGGGGGGAATGAGCAGTTCTTC.

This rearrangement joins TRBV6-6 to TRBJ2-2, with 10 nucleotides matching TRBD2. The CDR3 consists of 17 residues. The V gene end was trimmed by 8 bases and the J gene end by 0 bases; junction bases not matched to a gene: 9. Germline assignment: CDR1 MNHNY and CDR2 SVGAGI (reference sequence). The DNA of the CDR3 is TGTGCCAGCTGTCGCCTTAGCGGGGGGCCGAACACCGGGGAGCTGTTTTTT. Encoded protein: CASCRLSGGPNTGELFF.

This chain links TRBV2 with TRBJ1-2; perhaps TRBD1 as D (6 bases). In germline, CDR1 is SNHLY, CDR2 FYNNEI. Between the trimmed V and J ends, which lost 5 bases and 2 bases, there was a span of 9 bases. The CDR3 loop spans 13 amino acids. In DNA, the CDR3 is TGTGCCAGCAGTCAGGACAGCAACTATGGCTACACCTTC. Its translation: CASSQDSNYGYTF.

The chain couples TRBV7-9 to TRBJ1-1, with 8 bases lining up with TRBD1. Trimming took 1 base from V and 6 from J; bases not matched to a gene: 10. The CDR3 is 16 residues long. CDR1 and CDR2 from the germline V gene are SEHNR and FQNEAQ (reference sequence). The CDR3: CASSLGTGQGSPEAFF. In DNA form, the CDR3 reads TGTGCCAGCAGCTTAGGAACAGGACAGGGTAGCCCTGAAGCTTTCTTT. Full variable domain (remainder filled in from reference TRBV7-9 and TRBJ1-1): DTGVSQNPRHKITKRGQNVTFRCDPISEHNRLYWYRQTLGQGPEFLTYFQNEAQLEKSRLLSDRFSAERPKGSFSTLEIQRTEQGDSAMYLCASSLGTGQGSPEAFFGQGTRLTVV.

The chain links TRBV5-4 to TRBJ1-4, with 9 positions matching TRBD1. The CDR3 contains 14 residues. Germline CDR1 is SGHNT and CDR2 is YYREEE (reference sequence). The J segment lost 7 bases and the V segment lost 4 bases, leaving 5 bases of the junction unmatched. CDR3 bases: TGTGCCAGCAGCCCCCGGGACAGGGTTGAAAAACTGTTTTTT. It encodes CASSPRDRVEKLFF.

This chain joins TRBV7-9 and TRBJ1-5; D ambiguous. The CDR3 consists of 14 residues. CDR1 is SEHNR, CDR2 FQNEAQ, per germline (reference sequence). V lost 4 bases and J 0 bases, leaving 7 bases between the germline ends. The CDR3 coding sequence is TGTGCCAGCAGCTCGGTTGGTAGCAATCAGCCCCAGCATTTT. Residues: CASSSVGSNQPQHF.